The rows below give T cell receptor beta chains drawn from one sample of a study of human T cells and chemical hapten exposure. TCRdb fed the RACE reads into MiXCR, producing one record per CDR3 protein. There are approximately 90,000 distinct CDR3 sequences in the sample; 10% to 13% occur only once, and 2% to 2.5% lies in the top ten. Specimen: whole blood, collected in connection with sensitization to the hapten diphenylcyclopropenone (DPC). Receptor source: a man aged 35 to 55 with alopecia areata. Some clones in this sample may be carry-over from other donors' samples. Both conserved end residues are part of each CDR3. A D gene is named only where the DNA matches it firmly. Not all rows give a size; the values are once, few, many and, for expanded clones, a class.

clone size | J gene | V gene | D gene | CDR3 protein | CDR3 DNA
- | TRBJ2-3 | TRBV5-1 | - | CASSLSRGSPTTDTQYF | TGCGCCAGCAGCTTGTCCAGGGGTTCCCCCACCACAGATACGCAGTATTTT
- | TRBJ2-3 | TRBV6-6 | TRBD2 | CASSLMLAGSTDTQYF | TGTGCCAGCAGCCTCATGCTAGCGGGAAGCACAGATACGCAGTATTTT
- | TRBJ1-1 | TRBV4-3 | - | CASSRALAGEAFF | TGCGCCAGCAGTCGGGCCCTTGCGGGTGAAGCTTTCTTT
few | TRBJ1-4 | TRBV28 | TRBD1 | CASSSSGQGREKLFF | TGTGCCAGCAGTTCGTCGGGACAGGGGAGAGAAAAACTGTTTTTT
few | TRBJ2-5 | TRBV7-2 | - | CASSLVAGLAQETQYF | TGTGCCAGCAGCTTAGTTGCGGGACTGGCCCAAGAGACCCAGTACTTC
- | TRBJ2-3 | TRBV4-2 | TRBD1 | CASSYIQGAIDTQYF | TGTGCCAGCAGCTACATACAGGGGGCTATAGATACGCAGTATTTT
- | TRBJ2-7 | TRBV7-9 | - | CASSPATSPYEQYF | TGTGCCAGCAGCCCTGCGACTAGTCCCTACGAGCAGTACTTC
many | TRBJ1-6 | TRBV6-6 | - | CASSRRTRQLNSYNSPLHF | TGTGCCAGCAGTAGGCGGACAAGGCAGTTGAACTCCTATAATTCACCCCTCCACTTT
- | TRBJ2-1 | TRBV28 | - | CASSFGGAVNNEQFF | TGTGCCAGCAGTTTCGGGGGAGCGGTGAACAATGAGCAGTTCTTC
few | TRBJ2-1 | TRBV28 | TRBD2 | CASSYRASGSYNEQFF | TGTGCCAGCAGTTACAGGGCTAGCGGGAGCTACAATGAGCAGTTCTTC
few | TRBJ2-3 | TRBV2 | TRBD2 | CASRTSGSTADTQYF | TGTGCCAGCAGGACCAGCGGGAGTACGGCAGATACGCAGTATTTT
- | TRBJ2-7 | TRBV6-2/TRBV6-3 | TRBD1 | CASSYPMHRDSHSISYEQYF | TGTGCCAGCAGTTACCCTATGCACCGGGACAGCCATTCCATTTCCTACGAGCAGTACTTC
- | TRBJ2-1 | TRBV7-9 | TRBD2 | CASSIQTSGRVDNEQFF | TGTGCCAGCAGCATCCAAACTAGCGGGAGAGTCGACAATGAGCAGTTCTTC
- | TRBJ2-2 | TRBV7-3 | - | CASSWGAGELFF | TGTGCCAGCAGCTGGGGAGCCGGGGAGCTGTTTTTT
- | TRBJ2-7 | TRBV7-9 | - | CASSLIGPSPLLSEQYF | TGTGCCAGCAGCTTAATTGGGCCGAGTCCCCTCCTCTCCGAGCAGTACTTC
- | TRBJ2-7 | TRBV9 | TRBD1 | CASSPRQGRPYEQYF | TGTGCCAGCAGCCCACGACAGGGTCGCCCCTACGAGCAGTACTTC
few | TRBJ1-5 | TRBV19 | TRBD1 | CASSLGGTGNQPQHF | TGTGCCAGTAGTCTAGGGGGCACGGGGAATCAGCCCCAGCATTTT
many | TRBJ1-5 | TRBV10-3 | - | CAISESGQSNQPQHF | TGTGCCATCAGTGAGTCGGGGCAGAGCAATCAGCCCCAGCATTTT
few | TRBJ2-3 | TRBV28 | TRBD2 | CASSSRSSGSPDTQYF | TGTGCCAGCAGTTCCCGATCTAGCGGGAGTCCAGATACGCAGTATTTT
few | TRBJ2-1 | TRBV29-1 | - | CSGGAGYEQFF | TGCAGCGGAGGGGCAGGTTATGAGCAGTTCTTC
- | TRBJ2-5 | TRBV5-6 | TRBD1 | CASSLRFGQGSETQYF | TGTGCCAGCAGCTTGAGATTTGGACAGGGTTCAGAGACCCAGTACTTC
few | TRBJ1-1 | TRBV12-3/TRBV12-4 | - | CASSLSTPGSGEAFF | TGTGCCAGCAGTTTATCAACGCCAGGGAGTGGTGAAGCTTTCTTT
many | TRBJ2-6 | TRBV11-2 | - | CASSLSAGGFHSGANVLTF | TGTGCCAGCAGCTTATCGGCGGGCGGGTTCCACTCTGGGGCCAACGTCCTGACTTTC
many | TRBJ1-6 | TRBV6-1 | - | CASPKEGSYNSPLHF | TGTGCCAGCCCGAAGGAGGGGTCCTATAATTCACCCCTCCACTTT
few | TRBJ2-4 | TRBV19 | TRBD2 | CASSKPNSGSRNIQYF | TGTGCCAGTAGTAAACCCAATAGCGGGAGTAGAAACATTCAGTACTTC
many | TRBJ1-6 | TRBV7-9 | - | CASSRDGQMNSPLHF | TGTGCCAGCAGCCGAGACGGACAGATGAATTCACCCCTCCACTTT
few | TRBJ2-7 | TRBV20-1 | TRBD2 | CSARRRAGVGEQYF | TGCAGTGCTAGACGAAGAGCGGGAGTGGGCGAGCAGTACTTC